This T cell receptor beta chain was found in a study of regulatory T cells in long-lasting Graves disease. The time point denotes: persistent/refractory GD, antithyroid drugs over 5 years with positive TRAb. Researchers made the TCR library from RNA that was extracted from PBMCs. Patient provenance is recorded as an endocrinology department in Xi'an, China. Peripheral blood, approximately 9.6 milliliters of it, was drawn into EDTA tubes. The CDR3 length is 13 residues. Between the trimmed V and J ends, which lost 5 bases and 7 bases, there was a span of 14 bases. Germline values: CDR1 MDHEN, CDR2 SYDVKM. Study-wide findings and caveats: Repertoires from persistent disease leaned toward TRBV28, TRBJ1-2 and TRBJ2-5.

At least ten counts were recorded for this clonotype. The antigen is unknown. Investigators prepared the TCR beta libraries by applying iRepertoire HTBI primers and Arm-PCR of CDR3 regions. TCRdb fed the multiplex PCR reads into MiXCR, producing one record per CDR3 protein. Altogether about 460,000 distinct CDR3 sequences are present, about 20% being singletons, with the ten largest covering about an eighth. This TCR came from a female donor with Graves disease. The input for sequencing was peripheral blood mononuclear cells (PBMCs), taken when the disease was refractory, from a patient treated with antithyroid drugs. This chain uses TRBV28 with TRBJ2-5, with D hard to call. CDR3 in DNA: TGTGCCAGCAGTACGCGACATAAAGGGACCCAGTACTTC. Translation: CASSTRHKGTQYF. Looking up the rest from reference TRBV28 and TRBJ2-5 gives the full variable domain: DVKVTQSSRYLVKRTGEKVFLECVQDMDHENMFWYRQDPGLGLRLIYFSYDVKMKEKGDIPEGYSVSREKKERFSLILESASTNQTSMYLCASSTRHKGTQYFGPGTRLLVL.